This T cell receptor beta chain was sequenced for a study of lymphopenia after photon versus proton radiotherapy. Points from the study as a whole: Better survival with proton therapy was suggested as possible, not demonstrated. Under photons, naive T cells and diversity fell while effector/memory populations rose. In patients who died, overall survival fell as post-nadir TCR diversity dropped more. Post-nadir diversity loss with photons came from oligoclonal expansion, particularly CD8+ Temra cells.

Of note for this clone: Its antigen is unknown.

TCRdb keeps only in-frame clones here, not all; method: immunoSEQ multiplex PCR. The table lists about 25,000 clones, 80% to 85% of them singletons. The CDR3 contains 13 residues. The germline V gene has CDR1 SGHTA and CDR2 FQGNSA. V shed 4 bases and J shed 7 bases, with 13 bases lying between them. The receptor was isolated from a woman aged 45 to 65 with pancreatic cancer. Material: peripheral blood, obtained from a patient treated with photon-based radiotherapy. The chain is built from TRBV7-2 and TRBJ1-2, with D hard to call. CDR3 sequence: CASSSVSRRGYTF. The CDR3 DNA sequence: TGTGCCAGCAGCTCCGTCTCCCGTCGTGGCTACACCTTC.